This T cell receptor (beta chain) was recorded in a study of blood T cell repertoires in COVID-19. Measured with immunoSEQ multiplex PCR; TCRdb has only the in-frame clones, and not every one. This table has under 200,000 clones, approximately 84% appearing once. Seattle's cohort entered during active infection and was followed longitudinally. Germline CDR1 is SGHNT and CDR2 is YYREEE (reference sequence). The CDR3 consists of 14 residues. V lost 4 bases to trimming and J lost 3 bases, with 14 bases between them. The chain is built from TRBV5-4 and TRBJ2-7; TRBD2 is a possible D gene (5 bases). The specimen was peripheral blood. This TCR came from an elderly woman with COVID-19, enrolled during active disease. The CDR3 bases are TGTGCCAGCAGCCCAGAGGCGGGCCGCTACGAGCAGTACTTC. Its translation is CASSPEAGRYEQYF.